A selection of T cell receptor beta chains follows, all from one sample in a study of cytomegalovirus exposure and HLA in healthy donors. TCRdb's table, derived via immunoSEQ multiplex PCR, lists solely in-frame clones and lacks some. This table has 100,000 to 120,000 clones, about three quarters appearing once. The specimen sequenced was PBMCs. These receptors all stem from a woman in her sixties in good health and CMV-seropositive. CDR3s include the opening cysteine and the closing phenylalanine or tryptophan. A D gene is named only where the DNA matches it firmly. Part of the rows lack a size; the others show once, few, many or a class for expanded clones.

v_gene	abundance	j_gene	d_gene	CDR3aa	CDR3nt
TRBV7-3	-	TRBJ1-2	-	CASSNQPRANYGYTF	TGTGCCAGCAGCAACCAACCCCGAGCTAACTATGGCTACACCTTC
TRBV5-6	-	TRBJ2-7	-	CASSYGGGTSLYEQYF	TGTGCCAGCAGCTACGGCGGAGGGACCTCGCTATACGAGCAGTACTTC
TRBV29-1	-	TRBJ2-3	-	CSVCRGPSTDTQYF	TGCAGCGTTTGCAGGGGCCCCAGCACAGATACGCAGTATTTT
TRBV5-1	-	TRBJ2-2	TRBD2	CASSLGLAGVNTGELFF	TGCGCCAGCAGCTTGGGGCTAGCGGGAGTAAACACCGGGGAGCTGTTTTTT
TRBV19	few	TRBJ2-1	-	CASSQYRTTLYNEQFF	TGTGCCAGTAGCCAATACAGGACTACCCTTTACAATGAGCAGTTCTTC
TRBV7-9	few	TRBJ2-7	TRBD1	CASSSGTEKHYEQYF	TGTGCCAGCAGCTCGGGGACAGAAAAACACTACGAGCAGTACTTC
TRBV5-1	few	TRBJ1-2	TRBD1	CASSWGATGDGYTF	TGCGCCAGCAGCTGGGGGGCTACAGGGGATGGCTACACCTTC
TRBV10-3	-	TRBJ2-2	-	CAISEEGGRDQGTGELFF	TGTGCCATCAGTGAGGAAGGAGGAAGAGACCAAGGCACCGGGGAGCTGTTTTTT
TRBV5-1	-	TRBJ1-2	-	CASSLGQGGGYTF	TGCGCCAGCAGCTTGGGGCAGGGCGGCGGCTACACCTTC
TRBV19	-	TRBJ1-2	TRBD1	CASRTTGTGLEGYTF	TGTGCCAGTAGGACTACCGGGACAGGGCTCGAGGGCTACACCTTC
TRBV5-1	-	TRBJ2-2	TRBD2	CASSLGTSGTGELFF	TGCGCCAGCAGCTTGGGGACTAGCGGTACCGGGGAGCTGTTTTTT
TRBV5-1	-	TRBJ2-3	-	CASSLGDGWYDPSQYF	TGCGCCAGCAGTCTAGGCGACGGGTGGTACGACCCTTCGCAGTATTTT
TRBV6-6	-	TRBJ1-5	-	CASSSLQGLSNQPQHF	TGTGCCAGCAGTTCCTTACAGGGTTTAAGCAATCAGCCCCAGCATTTT
TRBV27	-	TRBJ2-1	TRBD2	CASSLSETSYNNEQFF	TGTGCCAGCAGTTTATCGGAGACTAGCTACAACAATGAGCAGTTCTTC
TRBV9	-	TRBJ2-7	-	CASSVEGGITYEQYF	TGTGCCAGCAGCGTAGAAGGCGGAATTACCTACGAGCAGTACTTC
TRBV9	-	TRBJ2-3	-	CASSVVTSLTDTQYF	TGTGCCAGCAGCGTAGTAACTAGTCTCACAGATACGCAGTATTTT
TRBV7-3	-	TRBJ2-2	-	CASSLEGNTGELFF	TGTGCCAGCAGCTTGGAGGGGAACACCGGGGAGCTGTTTTTT
TRBV7-2	-	TRBJ2-2	TRBD2	CASSNRRLANGELFF	TGTGCCAGCAGTAACCGAAGACTAGCGAACGGGGAGCTGTTTTTT
TRBV6-1	-	TRBJ1-2	-	CASSALRGGDYGYTF	TGTGCCAGCAGTGCCTTGCGGGGGGGTGACTATGGCTACACCTTC
TRBV7-2	-	TRBJ1-1	-	CASSLAGRQTEAFF	TGTGCCAGCAGCTTAGCGGGCAGACAAACTGAAGCTTTCTTT
TRBV6-1	-	TRBJ2-3	TRBD2	CASSEVGTIWTDTQYF	TGTGCCAGCAGTGAAGTGGGGACTATATGGACAGATACGCAGTATTTT
TRBV28	-	TRBJ2-1	-	CASSLAHNEQFF	TGTGCCAGCAGTTTGGCACACAATGAGCAGTTCTTC
TRBV4-1	-	TRBJ2-1	-	CASSYPQRSSYNEQFF	TGCGCCAGCAGCTACCCCCAGCGGAGCTCCTACAATGAGCAGTTCTTC
TRBV19	-	TRBJ2-7	-	CASSYTGKVIYEQYF	TGTGCCAGTAGTTACACAGGGAAGGTTATTTACGAGCAGTACTTC
TRBV19	-	TRBJ1-5	-	CASSISQGQPQHF	TGTGCCAGTAGTATATCGCAGGGTCAGCCCCAGCATTTT
TRBV19	-	TRBJ2-7	-	CASSIGWERATEQYF	TGTGCCAGTAGTATAGGCTGGGAGCGAGCTACCGAGCAGTACTTC
TRBV9	-	TRBJ2-1	TRBD1	CASSPRPYRGPSSYNEQFF	TGTGCCAGCAGCCCCCGCCCATACAGGGGCCCAAGCTCCTACAATGAGCAGTTCTTC
TRBV5-1	-	TRBJ2-7	-	CASSLASRGTGWEQYF	TGCGCCAGCAGCCTAGCCTCCAGGGGTACGGGATGGGAGCAGTACTTC
TRBV14	-	TRBJ2-2	TRBD2	CASSQLAVTYTGELFF	TGTGCCAGCAGCCAACTAGCGGTAACGTACACCGGGGAGCTGTTTTTT
TRBV7-4	-	TRBJ2-7	TRBD2	CASSFLWGLAGADYEQYF	TGTGCCAGCAGCTTTTTGTGGGGACTAGCGGGAGCCGATTACGAGCAGTACTTC
TRBV5-1	-	TRBJ2-5	-	CASSGGLIQETQYF	TGCGCCAGCAGCGGGGGACTGATACAAGAGACCCAGTACTTC
TRBV5-1	-	TRBJ1-2	TRBD1	CASSLQGAPNGYTF	TGCGCCAGCAGCTTGCAGGGGGCGCCGAATGGCTACACCTTC
TRBV14	-	TRBJ2-7	TRBD2	CASWGLAVILYYEQYF	TGTGCCAGCTGGGGACTAGCGGTAATTCTTTACTACGAGCAGTACTTC
TRBV29-1	once	TRBJ1-3	TRBD1	CSVDRADSGNTIYF	TGCAGCGTCGACAGGGCAGACTCTGGAAACACCATATATTTT
TRBV5-1	-	TRBJ2-2	-	CASSLAGEGNTGELFF	TGCGCCAGCAGCTTGGCAGGGGAAGGTAACACCGGGGAGCTGTTTTTT
TRBV19	-	TRBJ1-2	-	CASSMDPSTTGLGGYTF	TGTGCCAGTAGTATGGACCCCTCAACAACAGGGCTGGGCGGCTACACCTTC
TRBV9	-	TRBJ2-5	-	CASSVGQSETQYF	TGTGCCAGCAGCGTAGGTCAGTCAGAGACCCAGTACTTC
TRBV30	-	TRBJ2-1	TRBD2	CAWSIGTSPYNEQFF	TGTGCCTGGAGTATTGGGACTAGCCCCTACAATGAGCAGTTCTTC
TRBV5-1	-	TRBJ1-1	TRBD1	CASSWGQGLNTEAFF	TGCGCCAGCAGCTGGGGACAGGGGCTGAACACTGAAGCTTTCTTT
TRBV7-2	-	TRBJ2-7	-	CASSFISQAGRYEQYF	TGTGCCAGCAGCTTCATCTCGCAGGCAGGTCGCTACGAGCAGTACTTC